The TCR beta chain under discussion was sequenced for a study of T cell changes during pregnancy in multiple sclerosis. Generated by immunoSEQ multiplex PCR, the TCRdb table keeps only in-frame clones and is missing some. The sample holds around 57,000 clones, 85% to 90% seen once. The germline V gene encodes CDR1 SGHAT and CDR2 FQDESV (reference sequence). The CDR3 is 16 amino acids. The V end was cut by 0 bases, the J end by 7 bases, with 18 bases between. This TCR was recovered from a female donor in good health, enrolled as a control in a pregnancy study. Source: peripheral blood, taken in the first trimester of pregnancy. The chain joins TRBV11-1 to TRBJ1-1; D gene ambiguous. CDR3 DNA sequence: TGTGCCAGCAGCTTAGCGGGGAGGACGGAGGCCTATGAAGCTTTCTTT. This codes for CASSLAGRTEAYEAFF.